This TCR beta chain appears in the sequencing data of a study of control samples from healthy donors and cancer patients. Clones were sequenced by immunoSEQ multiplex PCR, and TCRdb holds only the in-frame ones, with some missing. The sample has tens of thousands of clones, roughly 90% seen once. Looked up from germline, CDR1 is SGHKS and CDR2 is YYEKEE (reference sequence). There are 14 residues in the CDR3. V lost 0 bases to trimming and J lost 4 bases, with 10 bases between them. The material sequenced was PBMCs. This clonotype was sampled from a woman aged 60-70 years with head and neck cancer. The chain combines TRBV5-5 with TRBJ2-5, with D possibly matching TRBD1 (5 bases). DNA for the CDR3: TGTGCCAGCAGCTTGGGACAGCCGGGAGAGACCCAGTACTTC. This gives the protein CASSLGQPGETQYF.